The clone carrying this T cell receptor (beta chain) was seen just once. Antigen specificity is unknown. Clones were read by immunoSEQ multiplex PCR, and TCRdb kept only the in-frame ones, dropping some. The top ten clones hold around a quarter of a sample with 6,000 to 6,500 clones, roughly 69% of them seen once. The data are from a study of tissue T cells after allogeneic stem cell transplantation. On the study more broadly: Tissue samples with histologically apparent lymphocytes on H&E review were prioritized for sequencing.

Broader study findings: Blood and spleen captured only part of the tissue TCR repertoire.

Germline V gene sequence: CDR1 SGHTA, CDR2 FQGNSA. V dropped 2 bases and J dropped 6 bases, with 8 bases sitting between them. There are 13 residues in the CDR3. V and J are TRBV7-2 and TRBJ1-5; no definite D call. This TCR derives from a woman aged 18-49 years with breast cancer. The material was tissue from the stomach, obtained at autopsy. Written as DNA, the CDR3 is TGTGCCAGCAGCTTAAGGGCGGGTCAGCCCCAGCATTTT. This translates into CASSLRAGQPQHF. Full variable domain (missing parts from reference TRBV7-2 and TRBJ1-5): GAGVSQSPSNKVTEKGKDVELRCDPISGHTALYWYRQSLGQGLEFLIYFQGNSAPDKSGLPSDRFSAERTGGSVSTLTIQRTQQEDSAVYLCASSLRAGQPQHFGDGTRLSIL.